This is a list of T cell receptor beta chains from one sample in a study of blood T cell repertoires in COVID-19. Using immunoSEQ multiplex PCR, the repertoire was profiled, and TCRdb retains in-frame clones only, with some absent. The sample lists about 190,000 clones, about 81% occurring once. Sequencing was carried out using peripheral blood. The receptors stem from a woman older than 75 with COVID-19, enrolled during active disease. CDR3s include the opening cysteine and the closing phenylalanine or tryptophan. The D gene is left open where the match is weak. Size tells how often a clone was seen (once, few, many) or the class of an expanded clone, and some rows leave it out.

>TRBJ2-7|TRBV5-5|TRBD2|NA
CASSKQTSGIWNF
TGTGCCAGCAGCAAACAAACTAGCGGGATATGGAACTTC
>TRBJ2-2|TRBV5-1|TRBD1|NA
CASSASGGDTGELFF
TGCGCCAGCAGCGCCTCAGGGGGCGATACCGGGGAGCTGTTTTTT
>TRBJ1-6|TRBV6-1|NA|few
CASSEQGQVGSPLHF
TGTGCCAGCAGTGAACAGGGGCAGGTGGGATCACCCCTCCACTTT
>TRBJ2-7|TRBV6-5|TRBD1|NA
CASRRSGQGAYEQYF
TGTGCCAGCAGACGGTCAGGACAGGGGGCCTACGAGCAGTACTTC
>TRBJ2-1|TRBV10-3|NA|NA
CAISESGAGVAAGQFF
TGCGCCATCAGTGAGTCAGGAGCGGGCGTGGCGGCGGGGCAGTTCTTC
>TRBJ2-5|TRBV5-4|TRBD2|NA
CASSSGLAGGETQYF
TGTGCCAGCAGCTCGGGACTAGCGGGGGGGGAGACCCAGTACTTC
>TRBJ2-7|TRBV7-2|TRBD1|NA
CASSLTGASYEQYF
TGTGCCAGCAGCTTAACAGGGGCCTCCTACGAGCAGTACTTC
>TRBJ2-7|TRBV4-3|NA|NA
CASSQERGEDSYEQYF
TGCGCCAGCAGCCAAGAAAGGGGAGAGGACAGCTACGAGCAGTACTTC
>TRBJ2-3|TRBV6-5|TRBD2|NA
CASSYLPGGIADTQYF
TGTGCCAGCAGTTACCTACCCGGGGGGATCGCAGATACGCAGTATTTT
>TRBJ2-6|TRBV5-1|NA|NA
CASSFLQGDGANVLTF
TGCGCCAGCAGCTTCCTCCAGGGTGATGGGGCCAACGTCCTGACTTTC